The next 29 T cell receptor beta chains were all read from a single sample in a study of long-term antiretroviral therapy in people with HIV. Survey-level immunoSEQ v3.0 assays were run. Assay used: immunoSEQ multiplex PCR; TCRdb lists only in-frame clones, some missing. The sample lists 20,000 to 30,000 clones; 75% to 85% were seen once. The specimen was unsorted PBMCs, collected 3 years after starting antiretroviral therapy. The receptors shown here come from a man aged 45 to 65 with HIV.

The V and J genes are TRBV6-6 and TRBJ1-2; 10 bases are shared with TRBD1. The CDR3 totals 14 residues. With 7 bases clipped from V and 8 bases from J, the junction kept 10 bases outside the gene matches. Germline V gene lookup returns CDR1 MNHNY and CDR2 SVGAGI (reference sequence). The CDR3 protein is CASTFRTGGYGYTF. CDR3 nucleotide sequence: TGTGCCAGCACCTTTAGGACAGGGGGGTACGGCTACACCTTC.

The chain carries TRBV27 and TRBJ2-5; 7 nucleotides agree with TRBD2. Germline V gene sequence: CDR1 MNHEY, CDR2 SMNVEV (reference sequence). The CDR3 length is 14 residues. The V segment lost 4 bases and the J segment 5 bases; nucleotides outside the gene matches: 7. CDR3 in DNA: TGTGCCAGCAGTTCCGGACTAGTCTGGGAGACCCAGTACTTC. Translating it yields CASSSGLVWETQYF.

The gene calls are TRBV11-3 and TRBJ2-2; 8 bases are shared with TRBD1. J was trimmed by 7 bases and V by 3 bases; bases with no gene match: 4. The CDR3 length is 14 residues. CDR1 and CDR2 (germline): SGHNT, YENEEA. Here the CDR3 DNA reads TGTGCCAGCAGCTTGGACAGGGAGGTCGGGGAGCTGTTTTTT. Translating gives CASSLDREVGELFF.

The sample holds a few counts of this clone. The chain employs TRBV30 and TRBJ1-6; TRBD1 might be the D (5 bases). The CDR3 is 15 residues long. Germline values: CDR1 GTSNPN, CDR2 SVGIG (reference sequence). Trimming left V 0 bases short and J 5 bases short, with 11 bases between. CDR3 in DNA: TGTGCCTGGAGTGTAAGGGGCAGTGATAATTCACCCCTCCACTTT. It translates to CAWSVRGSDNSPLHF.

The V call is TRBV18, the J call TRBJ2-4, with D hard to call. CDR3 length: 15 amino acids. Germline-derived CDR1 and CDR2 are KGHSH and LQKENI. V was pared by 5 bases and J by 0 bases, with 11 bases between. CDR3 region: CASSFDGLAKNIQYF. In nucleotides, the CDR3 is TGTGCCAGCTCATTTGACGGGTTAGCCAAAAACATTCAGTACTTC.

The chain uses TRBV11-2 and TRBJ1-1, with D perhaps TRBD1 (6 bases). CDR3 size: 14 residues. Between the trimmed V and J ends, which lost 0 bases and 2 bases, there was a span of 7 bases. Germline V gives CDR1 SGHAT, CDR2 FQNNGV. CDR3 region: CASSLEGGNTEAFF. The DNA for the CDR3 is TGTGCCAGCAGCTTAGAAGGGGGTAACACTGAAGCTTTCTTT. The entire variable domain, with the rest obtained from reference TRBV11-2 and TRBJ1-1, is as follows: EAGVAQSPRYKIIEKRQSVAFWCNPISGHATLYWYQQILGQGPKLLIQFQNNGVVDDSQLPKDRFSAERLKGVDSTLKIQPAKLEDSAVYLCASSLEGGNTEAFFGQGTRLTVV.

The rearrangement joins TRBV27 to TRBJ2-7; 7 nucleotides agree with TRBD1. Germline loops: CDR1 MNHEY, CDR2 SMNVEV (reference sequence). With 5 bases clipped from V and 1 base from J, the junction kept 8 bases outside the gene matches. The CDR3 totals 15 residues. The CDR3 sequence: CASSGTTGRSYEQYF. DNA for the CDR3: TGTGCCAGCAGTGGGACGACAGGGCGGTCCTACGAGCAGTACTTC.

This rearrangement joins TRBV7-9 to TRBJ2-5; 14 bases match TRBD2. Per the germline V gene, CDR1 is SEHNR and CDR2 is FQNEAQ (reference sequence). Trimming took 4 bases from V and 4 from J; bases not matched to a gene: 5. This CDR3 comprises 16 residues. The CDR3 DNA follows: TGTGCCAGCAGCTCGACCGGACTAGCGGGAGGAGAGACCCAGTACTTC. Residues: CASSSTGLAGGETQYF.

In DNA, the CDR3 is TGTGCTAGTGGTGACGGACAGGGGGCGCCTGGGGCCAACGTCCTGACTTTC. Translated: CASGDGQGAPGANVLTF. The chain combines TRBV12-5 with TRBJ2-6; 11 nucleotides line up with TRBD1. V was clipped by 5 bases and J by 2 bases; unmatched bases: 5. The CDR3 has 17 amino acids. Germline CDR1 is LGHNT and CDR2 is FRNRAP.

The chain recombines TRBV28 with TRBJ2-7, with TRBD1 matching over 10 bases. This CDR3 spans 14 amino acids. CDR1 is MDHEN and CDR2 is SYDVKM in the germline V gene. Losses at the gene ends were 7 bases for V and 4 bases for J; bases not matched to a gene: 7. This chain's CDR3 is CASNLGQGLYEQYF. The CDR3 DNA sequence: TGTGCCAGCAACTTGGGACAGGGGTTGTACGAGCAGTACTTC.

By proportion, this clone is medium-sized. The rearrangement links TRBV4-1 to TRBJ2-1, with TRBD2 matching over 11 bases. The CDR3 is made up of 15 amino acids. Germline V gene lookup returns CDR1 MGHRA and CDR2 YSYEKL. The ends lost 2 bases at V and 8 bases at J; junction bases unmatched: 5. CDR3 region: CASSQSSGRFYEQFF. The CDR3 DNA sequence: TGCGCCAGCAGCCAATCTAGCGGGAGGTTCTATGAGCAGTTCTTC.

To note about this clone: Its ends do not fully match the called genes, so a read error is possible. This chain connects TRBV18 to TRBJ2-7; D is possibly TRBD1 (7 bases). The germline V gene encodes CDR1 KGHSH and CDR2 LQKENI. CDR3 length equals 15 residues. The DNA of the CDR3 is TGTGCCAGCTCGCCACGGGGCAGGGGGGTCTACGAGCAGTACTTC. Its protein is CASSPRGRGVYEQYF.

This sequence joins TRBV10-3 and TRBJ2-7; 7 positions match TRBD1. With V trimmed by 0 bases and J by 4 bases, 12 bases remained unmatched. CDR3 length equals 17 residues. Germline assignment: CDR1 ENHRY and CDR2 SYGVKD. The DNA for the CDR3 is TGTGCCATCAGTGAGTCGACAGGGTTCCGGCAGTGGTACGAGCAGTACTTC. This translates into CAISESTGFRQWYEQYF.

A single count supports this clone. The CDR3 DNA is TGTGCCAGCAGCGCGAATGGGGACGACGAGCAGTACTTC. Protein: CASSANGDDEQYF. V is TRBV7-2 and J is TRBJ2-7; D may match TRBD1 or TRBD2 (5 bases each). Per germline, CDR1 SGHTA and CDR2 FQGNSA. V was trimmed by 5 bases and J by 5 bases, leaving 13 bases between them. CDR3 length: 13 residues. Full variable domain (missing parts from reference TRBV7-2 and TRBJ2-7): GAGVSQSPSNKVTEKGKDVELRCDPISGHTALYWYRQSLGQGLEFLIYFQGNSAPDKSGLPSDRFSAERTGGSVSTLTIQRTQQEDSAVYLCASSANGDDEQYFGPGTRLTVT.

The V call is TRBV5-4, the J call TRBJ2-4; 7 nucleotides align to TRBD2. The junction had 7 bases not matched to a gene; V was cut back by 4 bases and J by 3 bases. The CDR3 has 15 amino acids. CDR1 is SGHNT and CDR2 is YYREEE in the germline V gene (reference sequence). The CDR3 here is CASSPRGGDKNIQYF. The CDR3 region has the DNA TGTGCCAGCAGCCCCCGTGGGGGGGACAAAAACATTCAGTACTTC.

This chain links TRBV18 with TRBJ2-1; TRBD2 matches at 14 bases. The CDR3 totals 19 residues. CDR1 and CDR2 (germline): KGHSH, LQKENI. Unmatched junction bases numbered 13, after V lost 4 bases and J lost 5 bases. The CDR3 DNA is TGTGCCAGCTCACTTCAAAACCCGGGACTAGCGGGGGTAAACAATGAGCAGTTCTTC. Its protein product is CASSLQNPGLAGVNNEQFF.

J is TRBJ1-1 and V is TRBV29-1, with a tentative D call TRBD1 (6 bases). This CDR3 spans 16 amino acids. V lost 6 bases and J lost 0, with 20 bases in between. Germline V gives CDR1 SQVTM, CDR2 ANQGSEA. The CDR3 DNA is TGCAGCGTGGACCAGGGAGGGGGGTCTATGAACACTGAAGCTTTCTTT. Its translation: CSVDQGGGSMNTEAFF.

In the case of this clone: The junction departs from the called germline gene at one end, perhaps through a read error. The chain couples TRBV7-7 to TRBJ2-1, with 8 bases identical to TRBD1. Germline CDR1 and CDR2: SSHAT and FNYEAQ (reference sequence). The CDR3 is 15 residues long. This chain's CDR3 is CASSFDRGGNNEQFF. The CDR3 nucleotides are TGTGCTAGCAGCTTCGACAGGGGTGGAAACAATGAGCAGTTCTTC.

V is TRBV4-3 and J is TRBJ2-1; 9 bases are a match to TRBD2. V lost 2 bases and J lost 2; bases outside the gene matches: 10. This CDR3 contains 18 residues. Germline values: CDR1 LGHNA, CDR2 YSLEER. CDR3 protein: CASSQTGRASGAYNEQFF. The CDR3 DNA reads TGCGCCAGCAGCCAAACGGGGAGGGCTAGCGGGGCCTACAATGAGCAGTTCTTC.

The V call is TRBV14, the J call TRBJ2-2; D uncertain. The CDR3 spans 16 residues. Trimming removed 3 bases at V and 6 bases at J, with 17 bases between. Germline CDR1 is SGHDN and CDR2 is FVKESK. This CDR3 is CASSQPFGWGSGELFF. CDR3 DNA: TGTGCCAGCAGCCAGCCTTTCGGGTGGGGTTCCGGGGAGCTGTTTTTT.

This clone came up once. This rearrangement joins TRBV7-3 to TRBJ2-5, with D possibly TRBD2 on 6 matching bases. Germline lookup yields CDR1 SGHTA and CDR2 FQGTGA. Trimming removed 5 bases at V and 5 bases at J, with 15 bases between. CDR3 size: 14 residues. The chain's CDR3 is CASSGGGNGETQYF. In nucleotides, the CDR3 is TGTGCCAGCAGCGGGGGAGGTAACGGGGAGACCCAGTACTTC.

V usage is TRBV10-1 and J usage is TRBJ1-6, with D possibly being TRBD1 (5 bases). V lost 5 bases, J lost 10 bases, and 9 bases lay in between. Germline lookup yields CDR1 WNHNN and CDR2 SYGVQD (reference sequence). This CDR3 region has 12 residues. CDR3 nucleotide sequence: TGCGCCAGCAGTTTCGGACAATCACCCCTCCACTTT. Its protein product is CASSFGQSPLHF.

The CDR3 DNA reads TGTGCCAGCAGTGCCAATCTGGGGGTATCTGAAGCTTTCTTT. Translating it yields CASSANLGVSEAFF. The chain combines TRBV27 with TRBJ1-1; possible D gene TRBD1, 5 bases. The CDR3 totals 14 residues. With 5 bases removed from V and 6 bases from J, the gap between germline ends came to 16 bases. Germline V gene lookup returns CDR1 MNHEY and CDR2 SMNVEV (reference sequence).

V usage is TRBV6-6 and J usage is TRBJ1-1, with D possibly being TRBD1 (6 bases). The CDR3 covers 13 residues. CDR1 and CDR2 (germline): MNHNY, SVGAGI (reference sequence). Deletions cut 5 bases from V and 1 base from J, with 8 bases between. This chain's CDR3 is CASSTGSNTEAFF. The DNA for the CDR3 is TGTGCCAGCAGTACAGGGTCGAACACTGAAGCTTTCTTT.

V usage is TRBV5-1 and J usage is TRBJ2-2; D possibly corresponds to TRBD2 (5 bases). Germline loops: CDR1 SGHRS, CDR2 YFSETQ. V lost 8 bases and J lost 2, with 13 bases in between. CDR3 length equals 14 residues. In DNA form, the CDR3 reads TGCGCCAGTAACCTCGGGATTAACACCGGGGAGCTGTTTTTT. This codes for CASNLGINTGELFF.

The genes are TRBV30 and TRBJ2-1; no definite D call. Trimming removed 2 bases at V and 0 bases at J, with 8 bases between. The CDR3 loop spans 14 amino acids. Germline CDR1 and CDR2: GTSNPN and SVGIG (reference sequence). CDR3 protein: CAWSRLSSYNEQFF. The CDR3 nucleotides read TGTGCCTGGAGTCGTCTAAGCTCCTACAATGAGCAGTTCTTC.

J is TRBJ2-6 and V is TRBV27, with 7 bases fitting TRBD2. This CDR3 comprises 20 residues. V shed 4 bases and J 0 bases; nucleotides not matched to a gene: 15. Germline V CDR1 and CDR2: MNHEY, SMNVEV (reference sequence). The CDR3 sequence: CASSSRPRDYLLSGANVLTF. DNA for the CDR3: TGTGCCAGCAGTTCGCGACCCCGGGACTACCTCCTCTCTGGGGCCAACGTCCTGACTTTC.

The chain has TRBV30 and TRBJ2-1; 8 positions agree with TRBD2. J lost 4 bases, V lost 0 bases, and 5 bases had no gene match. Germline CDR1 and CDR2: GTSNPN and SVGIG (reference sequence). The CDR3 extends over 15 amino acids. The CDR3 loop is CAWSVRRGAYNEQFF. The CDR3 nucleotides read TGTGCCTGGAGTGTACGGCGGGGGGCTTACAATGAGCAGTTCTTC.

The chain uses TRBV7-8 and TRBJ1-3, with TRBD1 identical over 12 bases. V was pared by 3 bases and J by 2 bases, with 2 bases of the junction left unmatched. The CDR3 is made up of 16 amino acids. Germline CDR1 reads SGHVS; CDR2 reads FQNEAQ. In DNA, the CDR3 is TGTGCCAGCAGCTTGGGACAGGGGGCCGCTGGAAACACCATATATTTT. Translation gives CASSLGQGAAGNTIYF.